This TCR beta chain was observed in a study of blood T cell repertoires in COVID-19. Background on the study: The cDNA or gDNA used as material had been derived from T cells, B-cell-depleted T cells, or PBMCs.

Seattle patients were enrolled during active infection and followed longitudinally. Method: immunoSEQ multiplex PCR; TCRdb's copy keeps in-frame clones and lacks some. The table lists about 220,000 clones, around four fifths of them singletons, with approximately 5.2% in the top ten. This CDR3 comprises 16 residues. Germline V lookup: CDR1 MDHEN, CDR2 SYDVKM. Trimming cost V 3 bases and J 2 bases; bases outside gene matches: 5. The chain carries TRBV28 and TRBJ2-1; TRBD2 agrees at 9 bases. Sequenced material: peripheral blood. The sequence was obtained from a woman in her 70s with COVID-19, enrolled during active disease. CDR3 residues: CASSFLREGPYNEQFF. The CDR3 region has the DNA TGTGCCAGCAGTTTCCTGCGGGAGGGCCCCTACAATGAGCAGTTCTTC.